The 10 T cell receptor beta chains given below trace back to one sample, sequenced in a study of metastatic and nonmetastatic thyroid tumors (TCRdb year 2020). Libraries were made using PCR. TCRdb shows the sequencer as Illumina HiSeq 4000. TCRdb trimmed the raw reads at Q25, called clones with MiXCR and kept productive beta chains. In all, the sample holds under 5,000 clones, and about two fifths of those were seen once. Roughly a quarter of the sample goes to the ten largest clones. No treatment had been received by any patient before thyroid surgery. What was sequenced was tumor tissue. The receptors come from a male donor with papillary thyroid cancer or a benign thyroid nodule (not recorded which). Some clones in this sample may be carry-over from other donors' samples.

The chain recombines TRBV6-1 with TRBJ1-5; 7 positions match TRBD1. Germline assignment: CDR1 MNHNS and CDR2 SASEGT. V was pared by 4 bases and J by 3 bases, with 6 bases of the junction left unmatched. This CDR3 has 15 residues. CDR3 sequence: CASSVHRGPNQPQHF. In nucleotides, the CDR3 is TGTGCCAGCAGTGTCCACAGGGGACCCAATCAGCCCCAGCATTTT.

The chain combines TRBV11-3 with TRBJ2-7; 9 bases line up with TRBD1. CDR1 is SGHNT, CDR2 YENEEA, per germline. The CDR3 sequence is 15 residues long. V gave up 1 base and J gave up 3 bases; unmatched junction bases: 4. The CDR3 DNA is TGTGCCAGCAGCTTAGGACAGGGGGTCGACTACGAGCAGTACTTC. This translates into CASSLGQGVDYEQYF.

There are a few counts of this clone. The chain links TRBV6-1 to TRBJ2-7, with 9 nucleotides matching TRBD1. Trimming took 2 bases from V and 3 from J; bases not matched to a gene: 8. There are 16 residues in the CDR3. Looked up from germline, CDR1 is MNHNS and CDR2 is SASEGT. Here the CDR3 DNA reads TGTGCCAGCAGTGAATATATTCGACAGGGGGTCTACGAGCAGTACTTC. Translating it yields CASSEYIRQGVYEQYF.

This clone was seen a few times. This sequence joins TRBV28 and TRBJ2-7, with TRBD1 as a possible D gene (6 bases). Germline loops: CDR1 MDHEN, CDR2 SYDVKM. The ends were cut back, 6 bases at V and 2 bases at J, with 17 bases in the middle. The CDR3 has 15 residues. The CDR3 reads CASRLGTWETYEQYF. CDR3 coding DNA: TGTGCCAGCAGACTCGGGACATGGGAAACCTACGAGCAGTACTTC.

The chain is built from TRBV4-1 and TRBJ1-1; 8 bases fit TRBD1. V lost 4 bases to trimming and J lost 1 base; unmatched junction nucleotides: 8. This CDR3 region has 16 residues. Germline assignment: CDR1 MGHRA and CDR2 YSYEKL. The CDR3 DNA sequence: TGCGCCAGCAGCCCTGGACAGGGTGAGGCGAACACTGAAGCTTTCTTT. Residues: CASSPGQGEANTEAFF.

Only a few counts were recorded for this clone. This sequence joins TRBV6-1 and TRBJ2-1; unclear D gene. This CDR3 is built from 12 residues. Per germline, CDR1 MNHNS and CDR2 SASEGT. Between the trimmed V and J ends, which lost 4 bases and 4 bases, there was a span of 5 bases. For the CDR3, the DNA is TGTGCCAGCAGTGCGTTATACAATGAGCAGTTCTTC. Encoded protein: CASSALYNEQFF.

The chain has TRBV7-9 and TRBJ2-7; 9 bases align to TRBD2. Germline assignment: CDR1 SEHNR and CDR2 FQNEAQ (reference sequence). The CDR3 runs to 14 residues. V lost 6 bases, J lost 4 bases, and 7 bases stayed unmatched. DNA for the CDR3: TGTGCCAGCAGTCTTCTAGCGGGACCATACGAGCAGTACTTC. It translates to CASSLLAGPYEQYF.

V gene TRBV11-2 combines with J gene TRBJ2-1, with D maybe TRBD2 (5 bases). Trimming took off 2 bases at V and 6 bases at J, with 8 bases between the two ends. Germline CDR1 is SGHAT and CDR2 is FQNNGV. The CDR3 is 13 amino acids. The CDR3 is CASSLSSLNEQFF. The CDR3 DNA is TGTGCCAGCAGCTTATCTAGCCTCAATGAGCAGTTCTTC.

This clone was recorded a few times. This chain uses TRBV6-1 with TRBJ2-1; D is undetermined. V shed 10 bases and J shed 5 bases, with 18 bases lying between them. The CDR3 is 14 residues long. CDR1 MNHNS and CDR2 SASEGT come from the germline V gene. Here the CDR3 reads CATQEVARDNEQFF. CDR3 bases: TGTGCCACCCAAGAGGTAGCCAGAGACAATGAGCAGTTCTTC.

The gene calls are TRBV20-1 and TRBJ1-2, with D possibly matching TRBD1 (6 bases). V lost 1 base and J 0 bases, leaving 15 bases between the germline ends. The CDR3 sequence is 16 residues long. Per germline, CDR1 DFQATT and CDR2 SNEGSKA (reference sequence). CDR3 region: CSARGNRDGSNYGYTF. CDR3 DNA sequence: TGCAGTGCTAGAGGGAACAGGGATGGTTCTAACTATGGCTACACCTTC.